This TCR beta chain was profiled in a study of blood T cell repertoires in COVID-19 (TCRdb year 2020). Regarding the complete study: Samples covering the acute and convalescent phases of COVID-19 were provided by collaborators in the United States, Italy and Spain. The material from the prospective study consisted of cDNA or gDNA derived from T cells, B-cell-depleted T cells, or PBMCs. The dataset comprised deeply sampled blood TCRbeta repertoires from subjects exposed to, actively infected with, or recovered from COVID-19. The repertoires were released in a freely available public database intended as a resource for research on the immune response to SARS-CoV-2. Samples were obtained from the ongoing ImmuneRACE study (first 160 participants) and from 1,254 subjects provided by 6 global collaborators. Sample metadata almost always included a de-identified subject ID, COVID-19 status, age in years and sex. Where available, HLA class I and class II types were taken from metadata supplied by the sample provider and were not determined by assay-based typing.

Overall study results and their limits: The quantity of clinical and demographic metadata differed by source and by participant and was supplied without curation.

On this clone itself: The antigen it binds to is not known. No per-base quality is available; no much larger clone lies one base away.

The immunoSEQ Assay, a bias-controlled multiplex PCR, was used to amplify TCRbeta CDR3 regions from genomic DNA. The original pipeline was this. The number of nucleated cells in each sample was estimated from the amplification of reference gene primers within the assay. To quantify the absolute abundance of each unique TCRbeta CDR3 rearrangement, sequence reads were collapsed and filtered. For each sample, productive Simpson clonality was calculated as the square root of Simpson's diversity index across productive rearrangements. TCRdb took over this immuneACCESS table, retaining in-frame rearrangements with V and J assigned. Such tables are incomplete; in checked studies, under half of the missing clones stem from an unresolved V gene, and the remainder is unexplained. Clone size and V and J calls were adopted from that table, with D and trimming inferred from the DNA. The sample yields tens of thousands of clones; approximately 78% were counted once. The ten largest make up approximately 15% of the sample.

At one collaborating source in Seattle, patients were enrolled during active infection and were followed longitudinally through the course of disease. Collaborating institutions collected whole blood in K2EDTA tubes following their own protocols. For TCRbeta analysis, collaborator samples were shipped as frozen whole blood, as isolated PBMCs, or as DNA extracted from either sample type. V is shortened by 0 bases, J by 2 bases, and the region joining them spans 10 bases. Inclusive of the bounding cysteine and phenylalanine, the CDR3 is 15 residues long. Of the read, only the CDR3 DNA is kept; its 45 bases are in frame from base 1. Looking up the germline V gene yields CDR1 SGDLS and CDR2 YYNGEE.

Source material: peripheral blood. This TCR was sampled from a man aged 55 to 70 with COVID-19, enrolled during active disease. Here the chain combines TRBV9 and TRBJ2-3, with the D gene call left open. The CDR3 region has the sequence CASSVGGLSTDTQYF. The nucleotide sequence reads as follows: TGTGCCAGCAGCGTAGGAGGCCTATCCACAGATACGCAGTATTTT.